This T cell receptor (beta chain) was profiled in a study of blood T cells in healthy people across ages. Per sample, a minimum of 6.5 million PBMCs were isolated. This clonotype was counted a few times. Its antigen remains unidentified. The use of a sample-barcoded 5' primer and a J-beta primer mix characterized a second PCR of about 6 to 11 cycles. Researchers report that a template-switch adaptor with 12 random nucleotides tagged each cDNA molecule. Each CDR3 protein is one row after TCRdb ran MiXCR on the 5' RACE reads. This sample has roughly 1.6 million distinct CDR3 sequences; 30% to 40% occur once, and the top ten carry about 10%. Study-wide findings and caveats: Correlation between TCR beta diversity and naive T cell percentage was strong. Aged donors had fewer naive CD4+ cells and lower diversity than long-lived donors.

The CDR3 is 14 amino acids. V lost 1 base, J lost 7 bases, and 6 bases stayed unmatched. Per germline, CDR1 DFQATT and CDR2 SNEGSKA (reference sequence). The source is a woman in her twenties or thirties in good health. This sequence joins TRBV20-1 and TRBJ2-3, with 9 bases fitting TRBD1. Source material: blood. The CDR3 is CSARGGTGLNTQYF. CDR3 DNA sequence: TGCAGTGCTAGAGGAGGGACAGGGTTGAATACGCAGTATTTT.